The present T cell receptor beta chain was sequenced within a study of cytotoxic CD8 clonotypes in ibrutinib-treated CLL. J lost 7 bases, V lost 5 bases, and 6 bases had no gene match. The germline V gene has CDR1 SGHNT and CDR2 YENEEA. This CDR3 comprises 13 residues. A 1 in 200,000 to 1 in 1 million T cell depth was the sequencing target. Data came from immunoSEQ multiplex PCR; TCRdb stores just in-frame clones and leaves some out. The sample has roughly 330,000 clones; 67% are singletons. The source is a human donor with chronic lymphocytic leukemia. The sample in question was PBMCs, obtained after 36 months of ibrutinib treatment. V and J are TRBV11-3 and TRBJ2-7; 9 bases fit TRBD1. In DNA form, the CDR3 reads TGTGCCAGCAGCACCCGGACAGGGGATGAGCAGTACTTC. It yields the protein CASSTRTGDEQYF.